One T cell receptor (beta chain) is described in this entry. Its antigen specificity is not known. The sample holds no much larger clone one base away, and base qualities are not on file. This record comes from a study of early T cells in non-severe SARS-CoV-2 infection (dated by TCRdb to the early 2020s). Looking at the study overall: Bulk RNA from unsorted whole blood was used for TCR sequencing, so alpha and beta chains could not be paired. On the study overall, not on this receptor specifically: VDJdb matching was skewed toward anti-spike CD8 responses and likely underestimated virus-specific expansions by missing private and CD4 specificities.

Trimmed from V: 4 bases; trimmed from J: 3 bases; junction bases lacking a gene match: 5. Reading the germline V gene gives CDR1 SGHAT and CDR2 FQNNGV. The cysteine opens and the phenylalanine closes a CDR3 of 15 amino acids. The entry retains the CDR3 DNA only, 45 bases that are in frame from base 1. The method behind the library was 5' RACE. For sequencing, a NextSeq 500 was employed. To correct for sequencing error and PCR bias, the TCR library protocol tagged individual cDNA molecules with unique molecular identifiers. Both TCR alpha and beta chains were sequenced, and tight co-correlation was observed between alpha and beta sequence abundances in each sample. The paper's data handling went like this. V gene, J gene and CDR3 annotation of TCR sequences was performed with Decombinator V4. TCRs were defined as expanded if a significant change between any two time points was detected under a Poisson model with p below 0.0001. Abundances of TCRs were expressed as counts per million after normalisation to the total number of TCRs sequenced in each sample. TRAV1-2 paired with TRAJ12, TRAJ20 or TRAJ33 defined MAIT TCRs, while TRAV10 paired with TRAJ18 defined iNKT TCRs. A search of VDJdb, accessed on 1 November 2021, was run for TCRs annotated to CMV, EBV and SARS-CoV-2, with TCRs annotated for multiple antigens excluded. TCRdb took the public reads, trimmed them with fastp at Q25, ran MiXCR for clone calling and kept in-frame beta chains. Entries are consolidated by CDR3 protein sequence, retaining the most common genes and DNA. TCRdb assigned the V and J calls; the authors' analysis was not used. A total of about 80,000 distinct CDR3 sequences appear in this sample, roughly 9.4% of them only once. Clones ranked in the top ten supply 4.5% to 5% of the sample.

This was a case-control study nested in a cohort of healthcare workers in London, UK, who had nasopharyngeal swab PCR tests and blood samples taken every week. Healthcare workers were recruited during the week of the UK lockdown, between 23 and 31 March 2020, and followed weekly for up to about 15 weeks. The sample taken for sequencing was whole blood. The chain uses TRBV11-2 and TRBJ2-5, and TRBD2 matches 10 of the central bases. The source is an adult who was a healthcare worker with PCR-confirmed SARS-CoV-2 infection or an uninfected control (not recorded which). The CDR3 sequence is CASSSPGLAKETQYF. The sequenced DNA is TGTGCCAGCAGCTCGCCGGGACTAGCGAAAGAGACCCAGTACTTC.